Given below is one T cell receptor (beta chain) in context. This specimen belongs to a study of cytomegalovirus exposure and HLA in healthy donors. V was trimmed by 4 bases and J by 1 base, leaving 7 bases between them. From germline, CDR1 is GTSNPN and CDR2 SVGIG (reference sequence). The CDR3 sequence is 12 residues long. Researchers ran the PCR with 60 Vbeta and 13 Jbeta primers. Only in-frame clones appear in the TCRdb table, and some are missing; sequencing was by immunoSEQ multiplex PCR. There are 250,000 to 300,000 clones in the sample; 80% to 95% occur only once, and about 1.7% lies in the top ten.

The clonotype was recovered from a girl aged 2 to 10 in good health and CMV-seronegative. What was sequenced was PBMCs. The rearrangement uses TRBV30 and TRBJ1-1; no reliable D call. CDR3 sequence (DNA): TGTGCCTGGAATGGGCCGAACACTGAAGCTTTCTTT. Residues: CAWNGPNTEAFF.